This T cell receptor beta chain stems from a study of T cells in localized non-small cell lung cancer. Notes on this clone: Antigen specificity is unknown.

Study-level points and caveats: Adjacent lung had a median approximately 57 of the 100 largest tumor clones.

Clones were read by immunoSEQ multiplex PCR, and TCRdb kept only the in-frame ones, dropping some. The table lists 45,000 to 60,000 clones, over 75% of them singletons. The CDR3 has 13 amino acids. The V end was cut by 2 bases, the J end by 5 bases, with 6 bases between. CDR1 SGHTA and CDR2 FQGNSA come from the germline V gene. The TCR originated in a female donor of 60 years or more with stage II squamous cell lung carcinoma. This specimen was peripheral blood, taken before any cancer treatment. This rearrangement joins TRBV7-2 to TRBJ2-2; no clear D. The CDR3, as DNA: TGTGCCAGCAGCTTACAAGGAACCGGGGAGCTGTTTTTT. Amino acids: CASSLQGTGELFF.